This TCR beta chain stems from a study of cytomegalovirus exposure and HLA in healthy donors (dated by TCRdb to about 2017). Regarding the study in general: An earlier analysis of approximately 640 of the donors reported 250 to 300 Gb of sequence data and roughly 100 million unique TCR beta sequences from some 180 million T cells. Approximately 300 gigabases of sequencing data and 91 million or so unique TCR sequences made up an early release that covered approximately 650 HLA-typed donors. Of the 398 genotyped donors, about 84% fell in the genetic ancestry cluster associated with self-reported Caucasian donors. The study was designed to test whether signatures of past pathogen exposure could be identified by cataloging public T cell receptors. The study profiled the T cell repertoires of approximately 700 subjects by immunosequencing and related them to cytomegalovirus serostatus. Along with the approximately 650-subject first cohort, a separate validation cohort of over a hundred different subjects was used. To predict cytomegalovirus infection status, the study brought together high-throughput TCR immunosequencing, statistical association of individual TCRs with disease status, and machine learning. To study patterns of TCR occurrence, a later analysis re-analyzed previously published TCR beta repertoires from around 670 donors and added high-resolution HLA genotyping. Rather than using new phenotypic data, the later analysis identified candidate immune exposures from TCR beta sequences and from how often those sequences occurred across donors. An earlier analysis of more than 450 of the donors used high-throughput TCR beta sequencing to judge whether each TCR beta V gene segment behaved as functional or pseudogenic. Donor age, sex, ethnicity and CMV serostatus were compiled alongside the repertoire data. In a later genetic analysis, genome-wide SNP genotypes for about 55% of the 666 donors were used, and that subset was treated as a discovery cohort. Every discovery cohort repertoire had been produced on one sequencing platform. Both class I and class II loci were covered by HLA typing, at four-digit resolution. The number of donors typed differed by locus, with roughly 629-640 for A, B, C, DRB1 and DQB1, about 500 for DQA1, 606 for DPA1, and 450 to 480 for DPB1. Because of strong linkage in the cohort, five DR-DQ haplotypes were treated as single units for association and clustering. On average, around 200,000 unique TCR beta nucleotide sequences were sequenced per donor among 398 genotyped donors of the cohort, with about 19% of those sequences being non-productive. What the study reported, not specific to this receptor: According to a later analysis, parvovirus B19, influenza, CMV and Epstein-Barr virus appeared linked to several top co-occurrence clusters. In both the original and validation cohorts, the classifier was reported to diagnose cytomegalovirus status with high specificity and sensitivity. In an earlier analysis of some 500 of the donors, most TCR beta V segments were observed in productive rearrangements about 87% or about 30% of the time, broadly matching IMGT annotations. Because counts were too low, roughly 16 rarely observed V segments, including chromosome 9 orphons, were left out of the earlier analysis of 500 to 650 of the donors. When HLA alleles, especially DR and DQ, strongly co-occurred, attributing TCR associations to individual alleles was difficult. A further reported finding was that TCR beta sequences accurately predicted the HLA-A and HLA-B alleles for most subjects in the first cohort. A later analysis associated 16,951 TCR beta sequences with specific HLA alleles at a false discovery rate of 0.05. Because HLA typing was unavailable for some donors at each locus, only the typed subset was used in association tests. A few of the identified cytomegalovirus-associated TCR beta chains were confirmed in vitro to be specific for cytomegalovirus antigens. In a later genetic analysis, a missense DCLRE1C variant was associated with V-gene and J-gene trimming of TCR beta chains, and the association was replicated in an independent cohort. Most TCR sequences were seen in very few donors, while some public TCRs were found in many individuals. The sequencing pipeline was judged likely to have produced a cluster of highly shared sequence variants as a technical artifact. Roughly uniform sequencing depth across donors was assumed in presence/absence analyses, although this assumption may not hold. Correlated functional status among segregating V segments might be attributable to linkage disequilibrium, but an unknown experimental factor could not be ruled out. In a later analysis, TCR association rates were found to vary across HLA loci, with the most associated TCRs seen for DRB1 alleles and the fewest for HLA-C alleles. According to a later analysis, most CMV-associated TCR beta chains appeared to be HLA-restricted, and the HLA associations seemed to be driven largely by CMV exposure. The study gave a list of 150 to 200 TCR beta chains associated with cytomegalovirus. The authors suggested that the approach could potentially be generalized to other disease states and immunological phenotypes. According to a later genetic analysis, donors in an Asian-associated ancestry cluster had fewer N-insertions in productive TCRs than the roughly 700-donor mean. In a later analysis, HLA-associated TCR beta chains showed more clonal expansion and lower generation probabilities than non-associated chains that were equally common. For the cohort, immune exposure information was limited to CMV serostatus. The 87-base-pair reads could not distinguish some IMGT-functional V segments, including TRBV6-2 and TRBV6-3, so those segments were excluded. Only TCR beta chains were sequenced in this cohort, and the absence of alpha or paired-chain data limited detectable features.

As encoded in the germline V gene (reference sequence), CDR1 is MNHNY while CDR2 is SVGAGI. V is cut by 8 bases and J by 3 bases, and the space between the germline ends is 11 bases. Spanning cysteine to phenylalanine, the CDR3 consists of 13 amino acids. Only the CDR3 portion is preserved as DNA: 39 bases, with reading frame beginning at the first base. This clone is identified as medium-sized (0.01 to 0.1%). Its antigen remains unidentified. Base qualities were left out, and no much larger clone turns up one base away. The library was obtained by the immunoSEQ multiplex PCR assay. The multiplex PCR relied on a mix of 60 forward primers for TCR Vbeta segments and 13 reverse primers for TCR Jbeta segments. Amplification of the CDR3 region of rearranged TCR beta genes was performed with a multiplex PCR assay on genomic DNA. The Illumina HiSeq System was used to sequence the amplified TCR beta libraries as 87-base-pair reads. From the authors' description of their analysis: Across the roughly 700 repertoires, a later analysis counted approximately 75 million unique TCR beta chains, some 11 million of which were shared by at least two donors. Raw reads were error-corrected and collapsed into unique sequences with a nearest-neighbor algorithm that merged closely related sequences to remove PCR and sequencing errors. V, D and J gene segments were assigned by aligning CDR3 sequences to IMGT reference sequences. For a sequence to be retained, a match of at least six nucleotides was required to both a V gene segment and a J gene segment. A rearrangement was called productive if the CDR3 had no stop codons and remained in frame with V and J, and every other rearrangement was called non-productive. CDR3 was defined by IMGT convention, running from the second conserved V-encoded cysteine to the conserved J-encoded phenylalanine. The earlier analysis of some 600 of the donors excluded sequences that lacked an unambiguous match to a single V gene segment. In an earlier analysis of approximately 550 of the donors, V segments were called functional above 56.7% productive rearrangements and were called segregating when the between-donor standard deviation exceeded 5%. A statistical classification framework was built to diagnose cytomegalovirus status from the catalog of TCR beta chain sequences. A later analysis assigned V and J genes by comparing TCR nucleotide sequences with IMGT/GENE-DB human TR gene sequences. In a later analysis, CDR3 sequences and most-parsimonious VDJ recombination scenarios were assigned using the TCRdist pipeline. In a later analysis, every TCR beta chain was defined by the combination of its CDR3 amino acid sequence and its V-gene family, and reads without a unique V-gene family were dropped. As a way to deal with suspected cross-contamination and a sequencing artifact, a later analysis dropped 592 nucleotide sequences that were highly shared and had low generation probability. For each public chain, a later analysis derived a clonal expansion index from normalized ranks of inferred template counts within each repertoire. Generation probabilities in a later analysis came from a VDJ recombination model fitted to out-of-frame rearrangements, and those results were checked against IGoR. A later analysis scored TCR-TCR, TCR-HLA and TCR-CMV co-occurrence with hypergeometric tests, applying a repertoire-size bias correction to TCR pairs. False discovery rates were estimated in a later analysis by permuting HLA or CMV assignments 20 times. A later analysis grouped co-occurring TCRs with DBSCAN, adding TCRdist sequence similarity when clustering within HLA-allele-positive subsets. Repertoires with fewer than 30,000 or more than 120,000 public chains, plus five repertoires with anomalous nucleotide sharing, were excluded from co-occurrence clustering. In its TCRdb copy, this immuneACCESS table keeps in-frame sequences only and misses some clones. Where compared with another copy, unresolved V genes explain less than half of these, and the others have no known cause. Clone size and V and J calls were adopted from that table, with D and trimming inferred from the DNA. Across this sample there are some 35,000 clones, with around half seen only once. 6.2% of the sample is held by the ten biggest clonotypes.

The cohort was made up of roughly 670 healthy bone marrow donors. At the time of sampling, every cohort member was nominally healthy, though immune exposures that went unrecorded were likely present. The donor tested CMV seropositive, placing the donor among the 250 to 300 seropositive members of the cohort. A peripheral blood sample was provided by each donor, and peripheral blood mononuclear cells were used for TCR beta sequencing. The Qiagen DNeasy Blood Extraction Kit was used to extract genomic DNA from the blood cell samples. The chain uses TRBV6-6 and TRBJ1-3, with an unclear D gene assignment. Source material: PBMCs. This clonotype was sampled from a woman between 35 and 50 years old in good health and CMV-seropositive. The DNA sequence is as follows: TGTGCCAGCCACAGTGCTCTTGGAAACACCATATATTTT. It encodes CASHSALGNTIYF.